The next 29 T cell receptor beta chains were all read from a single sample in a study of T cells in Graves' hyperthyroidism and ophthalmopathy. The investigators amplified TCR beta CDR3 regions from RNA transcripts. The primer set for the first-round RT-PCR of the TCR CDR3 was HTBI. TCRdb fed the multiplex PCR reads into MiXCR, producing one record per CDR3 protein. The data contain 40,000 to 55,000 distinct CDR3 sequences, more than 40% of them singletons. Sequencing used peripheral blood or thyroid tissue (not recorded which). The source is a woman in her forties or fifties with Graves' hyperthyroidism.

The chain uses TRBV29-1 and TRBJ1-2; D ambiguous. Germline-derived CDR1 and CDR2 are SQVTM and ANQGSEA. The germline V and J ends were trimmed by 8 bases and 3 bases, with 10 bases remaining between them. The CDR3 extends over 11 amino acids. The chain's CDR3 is CSLREDYGYTF. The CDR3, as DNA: TGCAGCCTAAGGGAGGACTATGGCTACACCTTC.

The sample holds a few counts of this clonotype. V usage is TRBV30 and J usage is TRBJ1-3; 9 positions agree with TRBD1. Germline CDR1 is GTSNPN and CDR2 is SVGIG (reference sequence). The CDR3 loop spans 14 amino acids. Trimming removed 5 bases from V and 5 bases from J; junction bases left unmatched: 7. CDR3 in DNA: TGTGCCTGGGATCGGGGACAGGGTAGAAACACCATATATTTT. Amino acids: CAWDRGQGRNTIYF.

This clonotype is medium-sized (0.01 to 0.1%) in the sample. The CDR3 nucleotides read TGTGCCAGCAGCGCGGGGCAAACGATCGGGGAGCAGTACTTC. This encodes CASSAGQTIGEQYF. This chain joins TRBV9 and TRBJ2-7; possibly TRBD1 or TRBD2 for D (5 bases each). Germline lookup yields CDR1 SGDLS and CDR2 YYNGEE. The CDR3 consists of 14 residues. The V end was cut by 3 bases, the J end by 7 bases, with 17 bases between.

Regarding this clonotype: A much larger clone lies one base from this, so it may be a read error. The CDR3 is CASSPPANYYEQYF. The CDR3 region has the DNA TGTGCCAGCAGTCCACCAGCGAACTACTACGAGCAGTACTTC. The chain links TRBV28 to TRBJ2-7; D gene unclear. The CDR3 runs 14 residues. Germline-derived CDR1 and CDR2 are MDHEN and SYDVKM. Deletions cut 5 bases from V and 3 bases from J, with 14 bases between.

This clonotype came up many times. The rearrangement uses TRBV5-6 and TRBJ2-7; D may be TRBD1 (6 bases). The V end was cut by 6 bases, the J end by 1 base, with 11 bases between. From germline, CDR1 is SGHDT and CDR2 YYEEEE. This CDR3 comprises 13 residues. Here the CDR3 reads CASTPRGSYEQYF. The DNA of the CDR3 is TGTGCCAGCACCCCGAGGGGGTCCTACGAGCAGTACTTC. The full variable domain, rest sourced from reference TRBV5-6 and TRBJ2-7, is DAGVTQSPTHLIKTRGQQVTLRCSPKSGHDTVSWYQQALGQGPQFIFQYYEEEERQRGNFPDRFSGHQFPNYSSELNVNALLLGDSALYLCASTPRGSYEQYFGPGTRLTVT.

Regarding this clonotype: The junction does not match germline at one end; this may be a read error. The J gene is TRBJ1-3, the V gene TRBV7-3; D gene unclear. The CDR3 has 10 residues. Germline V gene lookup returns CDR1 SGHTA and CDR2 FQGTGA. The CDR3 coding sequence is TGTGCCAGCAGCTCGACGCCGACGCTATTT. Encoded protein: CASSSTPTLF.

CDR3 DNA: TGCAGTGCTATCGACAGGGGGGGGATCGAGCAGTACTTC. This encodes CSAIDRGGIEQYF. V usage is TRBV20-1 and J usage is TRBJ2-7; the match to TRBD1 covers 9 bases. V trimming: 4 bases; J trimming: 6 bases; junction bases outside the gene matches: 7. CDR1 and CDR2 from the germline V gene are DFQATT and SNEGSKA (reference sequence). CDR3 size: 13 residues.

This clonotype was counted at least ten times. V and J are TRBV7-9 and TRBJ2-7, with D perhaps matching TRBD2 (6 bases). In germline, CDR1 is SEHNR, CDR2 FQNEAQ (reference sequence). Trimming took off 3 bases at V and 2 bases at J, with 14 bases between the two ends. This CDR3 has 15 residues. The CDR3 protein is CASSLAERVPYEQYF. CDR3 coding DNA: TGTGCCAGCAGCTTGGCCGAGCGGGTTCCCTACGAGCAGTACTTC.

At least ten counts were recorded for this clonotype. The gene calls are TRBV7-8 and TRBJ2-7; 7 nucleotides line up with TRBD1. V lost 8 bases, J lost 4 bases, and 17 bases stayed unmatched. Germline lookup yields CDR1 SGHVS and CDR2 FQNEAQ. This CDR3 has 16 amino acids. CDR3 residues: CASSPRDSYLTYEQYF. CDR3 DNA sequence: TGTGCCAGCTCACCGAGGGACAGTTACCTGACGTACGAGCAGTACTTC.

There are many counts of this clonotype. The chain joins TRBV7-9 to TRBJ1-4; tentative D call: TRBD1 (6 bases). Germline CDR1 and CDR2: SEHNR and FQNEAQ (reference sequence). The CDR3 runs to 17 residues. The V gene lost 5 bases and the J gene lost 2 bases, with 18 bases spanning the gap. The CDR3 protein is CASSDPTGGGTNEKLFF. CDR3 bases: TGTGCCAGCAGCGACCCGACGGGGGGGGGCACTAATGAAAAACTGTTTTTT.

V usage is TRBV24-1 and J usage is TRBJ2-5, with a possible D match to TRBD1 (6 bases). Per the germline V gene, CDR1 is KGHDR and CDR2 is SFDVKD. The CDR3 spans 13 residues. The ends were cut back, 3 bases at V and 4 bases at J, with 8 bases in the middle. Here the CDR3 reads CATSDTGLETQYF. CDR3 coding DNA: TGTGCCACCAGTGATACAGGGTTAGAGACCCAGTACTTC.

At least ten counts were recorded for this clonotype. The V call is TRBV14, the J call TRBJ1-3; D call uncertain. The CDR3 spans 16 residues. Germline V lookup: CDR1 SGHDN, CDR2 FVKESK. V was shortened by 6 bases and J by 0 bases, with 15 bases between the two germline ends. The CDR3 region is CASRAQGPLSGNTIYF. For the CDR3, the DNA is TGTGCCAGCAGGGCCCAAGGACCGCTCTCTGGAAACACCATATATTTT.

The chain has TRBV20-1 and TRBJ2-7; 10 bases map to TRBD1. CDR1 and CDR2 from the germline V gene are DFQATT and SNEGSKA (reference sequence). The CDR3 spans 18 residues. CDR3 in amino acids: CSAGAGTGVTGEDYEQYF. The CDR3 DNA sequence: TGCAGCGCTGGAGCGGGGACAGGGGTTACCGGGGAGGATTACGAGCAGTACTTC.

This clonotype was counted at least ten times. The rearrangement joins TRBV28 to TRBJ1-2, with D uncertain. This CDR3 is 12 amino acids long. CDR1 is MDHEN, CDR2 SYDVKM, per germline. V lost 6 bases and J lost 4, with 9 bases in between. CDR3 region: CASSISSYGYTF. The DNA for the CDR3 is TGTGCCAGCAGCATATCCAGCTATGGCTACACCTTC.

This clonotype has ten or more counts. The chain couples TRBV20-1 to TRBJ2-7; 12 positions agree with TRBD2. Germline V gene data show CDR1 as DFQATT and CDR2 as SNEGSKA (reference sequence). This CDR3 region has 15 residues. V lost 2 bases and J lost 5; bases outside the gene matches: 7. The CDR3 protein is CSARLAGGPSNEQYF. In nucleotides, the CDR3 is TGCAGTGCTAGACTAGCGGGAGGGCCATCGAACGAGCAGTACTTC.

In DNA form, the CDR3 reads TGTGCCAGCAGCGACGGGACAGGTAGTTCGGGGGAGCAGTACTTC. This translates into CASSDGTGSSGEQYF. The V call is TRBV11-2, the J call TRBJ2-7, with 8 bases aligning to TRBD1. CDR3 length equals 15 residues. CDR1 and CDR2 (germline): SGHAT, FQNNGV. J lost 7 bases, V lost 5 bases, and 13 bases had no gene match.

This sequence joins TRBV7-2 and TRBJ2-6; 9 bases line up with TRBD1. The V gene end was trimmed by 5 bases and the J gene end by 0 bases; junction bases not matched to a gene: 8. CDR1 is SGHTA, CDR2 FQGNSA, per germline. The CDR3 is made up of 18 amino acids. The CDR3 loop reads CASSPHPGQGSGANVLTF. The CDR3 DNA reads TGTGCCAGCAGCCCGCACCCGGGACAGGGCTCTGGGGCCAACGTCCTGACTTTC.

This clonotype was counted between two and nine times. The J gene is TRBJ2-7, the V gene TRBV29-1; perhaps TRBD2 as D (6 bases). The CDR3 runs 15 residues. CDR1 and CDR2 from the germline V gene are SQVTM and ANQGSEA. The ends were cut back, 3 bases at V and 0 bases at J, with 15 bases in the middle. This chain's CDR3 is CSVEISGLSSYEQYF. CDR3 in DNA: TGCAGCGTTGAGATTAGCGGCTTGAGCTCCTACGAGCAGTACTTC.

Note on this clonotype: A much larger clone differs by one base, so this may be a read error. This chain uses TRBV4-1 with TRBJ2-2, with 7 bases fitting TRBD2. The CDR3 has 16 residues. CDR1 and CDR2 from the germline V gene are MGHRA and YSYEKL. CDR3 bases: TGCACCAGCAGCCAAGGGTGGGAGGGAGTCACCGGGGAGCTGTTTTTT. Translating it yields CTSSQGWEGVTGELFF.

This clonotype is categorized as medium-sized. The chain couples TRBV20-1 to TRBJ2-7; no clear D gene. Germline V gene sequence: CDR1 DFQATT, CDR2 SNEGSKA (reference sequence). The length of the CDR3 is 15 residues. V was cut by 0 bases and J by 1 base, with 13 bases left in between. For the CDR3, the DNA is TGCAGTGCTAGAGATCCGCCTGAGAGTTCCTACGAGCAGTACTTC. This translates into CSARDPPESSYEQYF.

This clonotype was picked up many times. Written as DNA, the CDR3 is TGCAGTGCTAGCCGAGAGCCGGGTGAGACCCAGTACTTC. This translates into CSASREPGETQYF. The chain employs TRBV20-1 and TRBJ2-5; D is undetermined. V was clipped by 3 bases and J by 5 bases, with 13 bases between them. Germline V gene lookup returns CDR1 DFQATT and CDR2 SNEGSKA (reference sequence). This CDR3 contains 13 residues.

In nucleotides, the CDR3 is TGCGCCAGCAGCCTCGGGACTAGGAGCTACGAGCATTTT. Translating it yields CASSLGTRSYEHF. The V gene is TRBV4-3, the J gene TRBJ1-5, with D possibly being TRBD1 (5 bases). CDR1 LGHNA and CDR2 YSLEER come from the germline V gene. The V gene lost 4 bases and the J gene lost 14 bases, with 18 bases spanning the gap. The CDR3 consists of 13 residues.

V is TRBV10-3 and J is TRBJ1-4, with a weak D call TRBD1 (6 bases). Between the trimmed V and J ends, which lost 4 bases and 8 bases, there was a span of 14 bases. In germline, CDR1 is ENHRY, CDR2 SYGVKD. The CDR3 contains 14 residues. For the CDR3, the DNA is TGTGCCATCAGTGCGCAGGGGAGGTTCGAAAAACTGTTTTTT. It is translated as CAISAQGRFEKLFF.

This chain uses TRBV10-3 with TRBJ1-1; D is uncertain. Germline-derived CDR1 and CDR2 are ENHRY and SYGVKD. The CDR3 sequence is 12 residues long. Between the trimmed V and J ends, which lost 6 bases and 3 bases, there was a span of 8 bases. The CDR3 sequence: CAISDGHTEAFF. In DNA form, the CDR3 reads TGTGCCATCAGCGACGGACACACTGAAGCTTTCTTT.

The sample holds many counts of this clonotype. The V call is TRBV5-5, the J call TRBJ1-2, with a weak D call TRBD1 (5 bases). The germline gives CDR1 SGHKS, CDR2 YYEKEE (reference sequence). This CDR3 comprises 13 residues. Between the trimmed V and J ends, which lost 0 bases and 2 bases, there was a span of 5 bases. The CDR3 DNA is TGTGCCAGCAGCTTGGGACAGAACTATGGCTACACCTTC. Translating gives CASSLGQNYGYTF.

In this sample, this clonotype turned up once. The CDR3 spells CATSEPTGNQGNVLTF. As DNA, the CDR3 is TGTGCCACCAGTGAGCCGACAGGGAACCAGGGCAACGTCCTGACTTTC. The rearrangement links TRBV24-1 to TRBJ2-6; 7 nucleotides match TRBD1. The CDR3 covers 16 residues. With V trimmed by 4 bases and J by 9 bases, 11 bases remained unmatched. Germline V gene sequence: CDR1 KGHDR, CDR2 SFDVKD.

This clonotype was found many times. The CDR3 nucleotides are TGTGCCAGTGATTCGGGGACAGGGGACTACGAGCAGTACTTC. This translates into CASDSGTGDYEQYF. The chain is built from TRBV9 and TRBJ2-7; the match to TRBD1 covers 10 bases. V shed 8 bases and J 3 bases; nucleotides not matched to a gene: 8. CDR3 length: 14 amino acids. Germline V lookup: CDR1 SGDLS, CDR2 YYNGEE.

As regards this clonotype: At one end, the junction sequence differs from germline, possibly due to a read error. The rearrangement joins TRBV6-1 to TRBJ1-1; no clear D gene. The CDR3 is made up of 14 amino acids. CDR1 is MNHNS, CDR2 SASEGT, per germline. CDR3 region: CASLTWTLNTEVFF. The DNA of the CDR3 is TGTGCCAGCCTTACTTGGACGTTGAACACTGAAGTTTTCTTC.

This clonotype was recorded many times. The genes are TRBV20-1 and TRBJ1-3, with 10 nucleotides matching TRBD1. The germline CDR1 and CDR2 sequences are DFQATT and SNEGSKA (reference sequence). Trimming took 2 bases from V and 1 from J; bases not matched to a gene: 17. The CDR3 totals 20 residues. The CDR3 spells CSARSGRGTGEGESGNTIYF. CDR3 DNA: TGCAGTGCTAGATCAGGAAGAGGGACAGGGGAGGGGGAGTCTGGAAACACCATATATTTT.